The 10 T cell receptor beta chains listed next were all sequenced from one sample in a study of shared clonotypes between healthy human individuals. Only in-frame clones appear in the TCRdb table, and some are missing; sequencing was by immunoSEQ multiplex PCR. The data hold around 2.5 million clones, with roughly 93% observed a single time. Input material: naive CD4+ T cells from PBMCs. The sample's subset: CD45RA+ positively selected. The source of these receptors is a man younger than 35 in good health. Some clones in this sample may be carry-over from other donors' samples.

The chain links TRBV7-2 to TRBJ2-3; no clear D gene. Germline CDR1 and CDR2: SGHTA and FQGNSA. The V end lost 2 bases, the J end lost 6 bases, and 9 bases lay between the germline ends. The CDR3 sequence is 13 residues long. CDR3 loop: CASSLNMVDTQYF. CDR3 sequence (DNA): TGTGCCAGCAGCTTAAATATGGTGGATACGCAGTATTTT.

This sequence joins TRBV5-1 and TRBJ1-1, with 8 bases lining up with TRBD1. Germline V gene lookup returns CDR1 SGHRS and CDR2 YFSETQ. The CDR3 extends over 16 amino acids. The ends lost 4 bases at V and 7 bases at J; junction bases unmatched: 15. The CDR3 sequence: CASSPGPGGLLGEAFF. The CDR3 DNA is TGCGCCAGCAGCCCGGGCCCAGGGGGCTTATTGGGTGAAGCTTTCTTT.

The genes are TRBV5-1 and TRBJ2-5; tentatively, D is TRBD1 (6 bases). The V end was cut by 3 bases, the J end by 0 bases, with 12 bases between. CDR1 is SGHRS, CDR2 YFSETQ, per germline. The CDR3 loop spans 15 amino acids. Here the CDR3 DNA reads TGCGCCAGCAGCTGGGGACACACGTACCAAGAGACCCAGTACTTC. It translates to CASSWGHTYQETQYF.

Worth noting for this clone: The junction does not match germline at one end; this may be a read error. CDR3 sequence (DNA): TGTGCCAGCGGCTTAGAGGGCGGGAGCTACGAGCAGTACTTC. Translating it yields CASGLEGGSYEQYF. The chain is built from TRBV7-9 and TRBJ2-7; 7 nucleotides align to TRBD2. The CDR3 spans 14 residues. Germline V gene sequence: CDR1 SEHNR, CDR2 FQNEAQ (reference sequence).

This clone has a single count. V gene TRBV9 combines with J gene TRBJ1-2, with a tentative D call TRBD1 (5 bases). The germline V gene encodes CDR1 SGDLS and CDR2 YYNGEE. V lost 4 bases, J lost 4 bases, and 17 bases lay in between. CDR3 size: 15 residues. The CDR3 region has the DNA TGTGCCAGCAGCCCAGGGTCCAGGGAGGTCTATGGCTACACCTTC. This translates into CASSPGSREVYGYTF. Full variable domain (missing parts from reference TRBV9 and TRBJ1-2): DSGVTQTPKHLITATGQRVTLRCSPRSGDLSVYWYQQSLDQGLQFLIQYYNGEERAKGNILERFSAQQFPDLHSELNLSSLELGDSALYFCASSPGSREVYGYTFGSGTRLTVV.

The rearrangement joins TRBV27 to TRBJ2-7, with D hard to call. Trimming shortened V by 6 bases and J by 4 bases, and 13 bases separated the two germline ends. Germline assignment: CDR1 MNHEY and CDR2 SMNVEV (reference sequence). The CDR3 runs to 13 residues. The CDR3, as DNA: TGTGCCAGCAGATATAACGGGCCTTACGAGCAGTACTTC. Translating it yields CASRYNGPYEQYF.

J is TRBJ1-1 and V is TRBV28; no firm D call. Germline V gene data show CDR1 as MDHEN and CDR2 as SYDVKM. This CDR3 is built from 13 residues. Deletions cut 7 bases from V and 1 base from J, with 10 bases between. CDR3 sequence: CASTPSGNTEAFF. The CDR3, as DNA: TGTGCCAGCACTCCATCGGGGAACACTGAAGCTTTCTTT.

V usage is TRBV11-2 and J usage is TRBJ2-1, with 12 bases aligning to TRBD2. V gave up 1 base and J gave up 2 bases; unmatched junction bases: 6. Germline V gene data show CDR1 as SGHAT and CDR2 as FQNNGV. The CDR3 has 18 residues. This CDR3 is CASSLALRTSGTYNEQFF. CDR3 in DNA: TGTGCCAGCAGCTTAGCCCTGCGGACTAGCGGGACCTACAATGAGCAGTTCTTC.

J is TRBJ2-3 and V is TRBV9; D unclear. V lost 0 bases and J 2 bases, leaving 7 bases between the germline ends. Per the germline V gene, CDR1 is SGDLS and CDR2 is YYNGEE. The length of the CDR3 is 14 residues. CDR3 residues: CASSVGWFTDTQYF. The CDR3 DNA is TGTGCCAGCAGCGTAGGGTGGTTCACAGATACGCAGTATTTT.

The rearrangement links TRBV7-2 to TRBJ2-3; D gene uncertain. Trimming took 7 bases from V and 2 from J, leaving 16 bases between them. The CDR3 is 15 residues long. Germline V gives CDR1 SGHTA, CDR2 FQGNSA. CDR3 in DNA: TGTGCCAGCATCGGTAGGGCAGGTTCCACAGATACGCAGTATTTT. It codes for CASIGRAGSTDTQYF.